These T cell receptor beta chains were read from a single sample in a study of blood T cell repertoires in COVID-19. The method was immunoSEQ multiplex PCR; TCRdb's version includes in-frame clones alone and lacks a portion of them. The table has some 250,000 clones, more than 75% seen once. The material sequenced was PBMCs or T cells enriched from blood (not recorded which). The receptor set was obtained from a man between 18 and 29 years old who had recovered from COVID-19. Each CDR3 is given with its conserved first and last residue. The order of the fields is J gene, V gene, D gene, CDR3 DNA, CDR3 protein. The D gene is left open where the match is weak.

j_gene: TRBJ1-1; v_gene: TRBV11-2; d_gene: .; CDR3nt: TGTGCCAGCAGTCAAAGGAGGGACTGGGCCGGCACTGAAGCTTTCTTT; CDR3aa: CASSQRRDWAGTEAFF
j_gene: TRBJ1-3; v_gene: TRBV7-2; d_gene: .; CDR3nt: TGTGCCAGCAGCTCCCGCTTTGGCGGAAACACCATATATTTT; CDR3aa: CASSSRFGGNTIYF
j_gene: TRBJ1-2; v_gene: TRBV11-2; d_gene: .; CDR3nt: TGTGCCAGCAGCGATACAACAAGAACCTCCTATGGCTACACCTTC; CDR3aa: CASSDTTRTSYGYTF
j_gene: TRBJ2-3; v_gene: TRBV3-1/TRBV3-2; d_gene: .; CDR3nt: TGTGCCAGCAGCCAAGGGCCGCTCCCAACAGATACGCAGTATTTT; CDR3aa: CASSQGPLPTDTQYF
j_gene: TRBJ1-3; v_gene: TRBV30; d_gene: .; CDR3nt: TGTGCCTGGAGTGTACAGAGGGCAGGTGGAAACACCATATATTTT; CDR3aa: CAWSVQRAGGNTIYF
j_gene: TRBJ1-1; v_gene: TRBV6-4; d_gene: .; CDR3nt: TGTGCCAGCAGTGACTCTCTAGAAGCTGGCGAAGCTTTCTTT; CDR3aa: CASSDSLEAGEAFF
j_gene: TRBJ2-3; v_gene: TRBV6-5; d_gene: TRBD2; CDR3nt: TGTGCCAGCAGGAACCTAGCGGGGGGGTCAGATACGCAGTATTTT; CDR3aa: CASRNLAGGSDTQYF
j_gene: TRBJ2-5; v_gene: TRBV14; d_gene: TRBD2; CDR3nt: TGTGCCAGCAGCCAGTACCTAGCGGGGACAGAGACCCAGTACTTC; CDR3aa: CASSQYLAGTETQYF
j_gene: TRBJ1-3; v_gene: TRBV7-2; d_gene: .; CDR3nt: TGTGCCAGCAGACAGCAGGGGCCCTCTGGAAACACCATATATTTT; CDR3aa: CASRQQGPSGNTIYF
j_gene: TRBJ2-7; v_gene: TRBV6-5; d_gene: TRBD1; CDR3nt: TGTGCCAGCAGTTACCTCCGGGACAGGGACGAGCAGTACTTC; CDR3aa: CASSYLRDRDEQYF